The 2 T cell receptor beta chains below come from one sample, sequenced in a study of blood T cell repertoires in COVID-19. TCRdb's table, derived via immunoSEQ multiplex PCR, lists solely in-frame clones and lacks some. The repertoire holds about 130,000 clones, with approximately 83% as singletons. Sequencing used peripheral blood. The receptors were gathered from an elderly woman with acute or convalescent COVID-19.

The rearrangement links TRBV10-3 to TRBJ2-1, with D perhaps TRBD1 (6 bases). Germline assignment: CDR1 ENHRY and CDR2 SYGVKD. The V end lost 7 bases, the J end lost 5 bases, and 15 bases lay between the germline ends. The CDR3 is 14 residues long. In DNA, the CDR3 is TGTGCCATCACCCGGGACCGACAGGACAATGAGCAGTTCTTC. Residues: CAITRDRQDNEQFF.

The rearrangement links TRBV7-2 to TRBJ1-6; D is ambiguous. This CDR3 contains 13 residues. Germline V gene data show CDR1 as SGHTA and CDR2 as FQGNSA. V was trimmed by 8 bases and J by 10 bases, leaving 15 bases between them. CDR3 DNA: TGTGCCAGCCAAATTATAGGAGGCTCACCCCTCCACTTT. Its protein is CASQIIGGSPLHF.